These T cell receptor beta chains were read from a single sample in a study of PD-1 blockade in classical Hodgkin lymphoma. The table came from immunoSEQ multiplex PCR; TCRdb's copy has only in-frame clones and leaves some out. The repertoire holds more than 40,000 clones, with 76% as singletons. Sequenced here: peripheral blood mononuclear cells (PBMCs), sampled at baseline. These receptors all stem from a human donor with classical Hodgkin lymphoma. The CDR3 runs from the conserved cysteine through the conserved F or W. The order of the fields is J gene, D gene, CDR3 length, clone size, V gene, CDR3 protein, CDR3 DNA. A D gene is named only where the DNA matches it firmly. Clone size, where shown, is once, few, many, or a class for clones that have expanded.

>TRBJ2-7|-|14|-|TRBV6-5
CASSYSSQAYEQYF
TGTGCCAGCAGTTACTCGTCACAGGCCTACGAGCAGTACTTC
>TRBJ2-3|-|11|-|TRBV7-2
CASSLATTQYF
TGTGCCAGCAGCTTAGCGACTACGCAGTATTTT
>TRBJ1-2|TRBD1|13|-|TRBV12-5
CASGGGTVNGYTF
TGTGCTAGTGGTGGCGGGACAGTGAATGGCTACACCTTC
>TRBJ2-7|TRBD1|14|-|TRBV7-2
CASSPRTGGYEQYF
TGTGCCAGCAGCCCTAGGACAGGGGGTTACGAGCAGTACTTC
>TRBJ1-1|-|13|once|TRBV7-2
CASSLWGRWGAFF
TGTGCCAGCAGCTTATGGGGACGTTGGGGTGCTTTCTTT
>TRBJ1-1|-|15|few|TRBV6-5
CASSYSIPLNTEAFF
TGTGCCAGCAGTTACTCGATTCCGTTGAACACTGAAGCTTTCTTT
>TRBJ2-7|TRBD2|15|-|TRBV7-2
CASSATSGSSYEQYF
TGTGCCAGCAGCGCCACTAGCGGGAGCTCCTACGAGCAGTACTTC
>TRBJ1-5|-|15|few|TRBV6-5
CASSYSKRYNQPQHF
TGTGCCAGCAGTTACTCGAAACGGTATAATCAGCCCCAGCATTTT
>TRBJ2-2|-|14|-|TRBV5-1
CASSPRQGTGELFF
TGCGCCAGCAGCCCCCGCCAGGGGACCGGGGAGCTGTTTTTT
>TRBJ2-1|TRBD1|16|-|TRBV18
CASSPQGASSYNEQFF
TGTGCCAGCTCACCCCAGGGGGCGAGCTCCTACAATGAGCAGTTCTTC
>TRBJ1-1|-|14|once|TRBV10-1
CASSPHGGGPEAFF
TGCGCCAGCAGTCCACACGGTGGGGGGCCTGAAGCTTTCTTT
>TRBJ2-6|TRBD1|20|few|TRBV18
CASSHETRSGQGSGANVLTF
TGTGCCAGCTCACACGAGACCCGCTCGGGACAGGGATCTGGGGCCAACGTCCTGACTTTC
>TRBJ2-7|-|13|-|TRBV5-1
CASSLARGYEQYF
TGCGCCAGCAGCTTGGCCCGGGGCTACGAGCAGTACTTC
>TRBJ2-7|-|16|-|TRBV7-9
CASSLSGAGGSYEQYF
TGTGCCAGCAGCTTATCCGGGGCAGGGGGGTCCTACGAGCAGTACTTC
>TRBJ1-1|-|13|-|TRBV27
CASSSYKVTEAFF
TGTGCCAGCAGTTCCTACAAAGTCACTGAAGCTTTCTTT
>TRBJ2-1|TRBD2|17|-|TRBV4-1
CASSQDSWSSGLDEQFF
TGCGCCAGCAGCCAAGATTCCTGGTCTAGCGGTCTTGATGAGCAGTTCTTC
>TRBJ2-5|TRBD1|15|-|TRBV27
CASAGTGTGRQTQYF
TGTGCCAGCGCCGGGACCGGGACAGGGAGGCAGACCCAGTACTTC
>TRBJ1-5|TRBD1|24|-|TRBV28
CAKPLIYLALRGTGELRGNQPQHF
TGTGCCAAACCTTTAATTTATTTGGCATTACGAGGGACAGGGGAATTGAGGGGCAATCAGCCCCAGCATTTT
>TRBJ2-7|-|14|few|TRBV30
CAWSVERFTYEQYF
TGTGCCTGGAGTGTGGAGCGATTCACCTACGAGCAGTACTTC
>TRBJ2-4|-|13|-|TRBV4-1
CASSQLGGNIQYF
TGCGCCAGCAGCCAACTGGGGGGAAACATTCAGTACTTC
>TRBJ2-2|TRBD1|14|-|TRBV10-3
CAIRPGTDTGELFF
TGTGCCATCAGACCCGGGACAGACACCGGGGAGCTGTTTTTT
>TRBJ2-1|TRBD1|16|-|TRBV19
CASSTLQGVTYNEQFF
TGTGCCAGTAGTACGCTCCAGGGGGTAACCTACAATGAGCAGTTCTTC
>TRBJ2-5|-|15|few|TRBV15
CATSRVGGWEETQYF
TGTGCCACCAGCAGAGTGGGGGGATGGGAAGAGACCCAGTACTTC
>TRBJ2-2|TRBD2|13|few|TRBV6-6
CASSWGGTGELFF
TGTGCCAGCAGTTGGGGGGGAACCGGGGAGCTGTTTTTT
>TRBJ2-7|-|16|-|TRBV4-2
CASSRDGGSWDYEQYF
TGTGCCAGCAGCAGGGATGGGGGGAGTTGGGACTACGAGCAGTACTTC
>TRBJ1-2|-|14|-|TRBV6-5
CASSYSTQTYGYTF
TGTGCCAGCAGTTACTCGACTCAGACCTATGGCTACACCTTC
>TRBJ2-1|TRBD1|15|-|TRBV10-1
CASAGTGYSYNEQFF
TGCGCCAGCGCCGGGACAGGGTACTCCTACAATGAGCAGTTCTTC
>TRBJ2-7|TRBD2|15|-|TRBV11-2
CASSLRREGNYEQYF
TGTGCCAGCAGCTTACGACGGGAGGGTAATTACGAGCAGTACTTC
>TRBJ1-4|-|15|-|TRBV27
CASSAVGPWGEKLFF
TGTGCCAGCAGTGCGGTGGGGCCGTGGGGTGAAAAACTGTTTTTT
>TRBJ1-2|-|15|-|TRBV6-5
CASSTLSRAPDGYTF
TGTGCCAGCAGCACCTTATCGAGGGCCCCTGATGGCTACACCTTC